A single T cell receptor beta chain is shown here with its context. This entry is derived from a study of blood T cell repertoires in COVID-19. Study-level background: The United States, Italy and Spain were the sources of the acute and convalescent COVID-19 samples. The analysed material was cDNA or gDNA that came from T cells, B-cell-depleted T cells, or PBMCs.

The repertoire was sequenced with immunoSEQ multiplex PCR; TCRdb's copy has only in-frame clones and lacks some. The sample includes approximately 80,000 clones, around 90% seen only once; the top ten take about 8.2%. Sequenced input: peripheral blood. This sequence originates from a human donor in a cohort sampled during active COVID-19.

The CDR3 is CASSQERAGRYFSYEQYF. CDR3 DNA: TGCGCCAGCAGCCAAGAAAGGGCAGGGCGGTATTTTTCCTACGAGCAGTACTTC. This chain links TRBV4-1 with TRBJ2-7, with D possibly being TRBD1 (5 bases). This CDR3 has 18 amino acids. CDR1 and CDR2 (germline): MGHRA, YSYEKL. The V end was cut by 0 bases, the J end by 1 base, with 19 bases between.